The sequence of this T cell receptor (beta chain) was determined in a study of cytomegalovirus exposure and HLA in healthy donors. On the study more broadly: In a later analysis, the 120 or so validation repertoires were reported to have used the same platform as the 600 to 800 first-cohort repertoires.

Study-wide results and limits: Most TCR sequences proved rare, with some public TCRs found in many donors. It was found in a later analysis that first-cohort TCR clusters tended to co-occur in the 90 to 150 validation repertoires. Listed as cytomegalovirus-associated were over 150 TCR beta chains.

Assay used: immunoSEQ multiplex PCR; TCRdb lists only in-frame clones, some missing. The data hold roughly 60,000 clones, with 95% observed a single time. Between the trimmed V and J ends, which lost 3 bases and 2 bases, there was a span of 4 bases. The CDR3 spans 12 residues. The germline CDR1 and CDR2 sequences are LNHNV and YYDKDF (reference sequence). On this clone: The antigen is not known.

The V and J genes are TRBV15 and TRBJ1-1; D is unclear. This receptor was identified in a woman aged 18-29 years in good health and CMV-seropositive. The sample was PBMCs. The chain's CDR3 is CATSRRNTEAFF. The DNA of the CDR3 is TGTGCCACCAGCAGGAGAAACACTGAAGCTTTCTTT.